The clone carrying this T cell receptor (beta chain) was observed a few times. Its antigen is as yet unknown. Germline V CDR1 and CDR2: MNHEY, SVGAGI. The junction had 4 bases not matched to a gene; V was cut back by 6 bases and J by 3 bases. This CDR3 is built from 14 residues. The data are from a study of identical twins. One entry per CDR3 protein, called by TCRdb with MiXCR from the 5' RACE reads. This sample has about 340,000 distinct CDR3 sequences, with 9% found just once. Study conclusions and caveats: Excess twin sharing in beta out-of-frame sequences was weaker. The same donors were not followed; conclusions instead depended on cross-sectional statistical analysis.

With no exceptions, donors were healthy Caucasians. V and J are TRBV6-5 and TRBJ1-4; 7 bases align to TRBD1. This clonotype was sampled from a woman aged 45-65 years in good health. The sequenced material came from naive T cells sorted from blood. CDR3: CASRAGTANEKLFF. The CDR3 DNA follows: TGTGCCAGCAGGGCCGGGACAGCTAATGAAAAACTGTTTTTT.